This T cell receptor beta chain stems from a study of blood T cell repertoires in COVID-19. The CDR3 is made up of 17 amino acids. Germline V gene lookup returns CDR1 SGHTA and CDR2 FQGNSA. After removal of 2 bases from V and 4 bases from J, the junction contained 12 bases not matched to a gene. TCRdb's copy holds only in-frame clones and misses some; the assay was immunoSEQ multiplex PCR. The sample contains about 170,000 clones, roughly 78% of which appear only once. This rearrangement joins TRBV7-2 to TRBJ2-7; 9 positions match TRBD1. Sequencing was done on a sample of PBMCs or T cells enriched from blood (not recorded which). This TCR was sampled from a woman aged 70 to 79 in a cohort exposed to, infected with or recovered from COVID-19 (not recorded which). The CDR3 nucleotides are TGTGCCAGCAGCTTACTACCCCGATTACAGGGGGCTTACGAGCAGTACTTC. Translating gives CASSLLPRLQGAYEQYF.